Presented here are 2 T cell receptor beta chains from one specimen sequenced in a study of shared clonotypes between healthy human individuals. Sequencing was performed with immunoSEQ multiplex PCR; in TCRdb, only in-frame clones are kept and a portion is missing. The sample has about 1.5 million clones; nearly 99% are singletons. Sequencing used naive CD4+ T cells sorted from blood. As to subset: CD45RA+ positively selected. The receptor set was obtained from a man aged 25 to 40 in good health.

The V and J genes are TRBV29-1 and TRBJ2-1; 9 nucleotides align to TRBD2. Trimming cost V 6 bases and J 9 bases; bases outside gene matches: 9. The CDR3 is made up of 13 amino acids. Germline CDR1 SQVTM, CDR2 ANQGSEA. The CDR3 loop is CSVGSGSSGEQFF. The CDR3 coding sequence is TGCAGCGTCGGTAGCGGGAGTTCGGGTGAGCAGTTCTTC.

The rearrangement joins TRBV4-3 to TRBJ2-1, with 7 bases aligning to TRBD2. CDR3 length: 17 amino acids. V lost 1 base, J lost 3 bases, and 9 bases stayed unmatched. Germline V gives CDR1 LGHNA, CDR2 YSLEER. The CDR3 region has the DNA TGCGCCAGCAGCCAAGTCTCAGGTATAGCGGGCTACAATGAGCAGTTCTTC. It encodes CASSQVSGIAGYNEQFF.